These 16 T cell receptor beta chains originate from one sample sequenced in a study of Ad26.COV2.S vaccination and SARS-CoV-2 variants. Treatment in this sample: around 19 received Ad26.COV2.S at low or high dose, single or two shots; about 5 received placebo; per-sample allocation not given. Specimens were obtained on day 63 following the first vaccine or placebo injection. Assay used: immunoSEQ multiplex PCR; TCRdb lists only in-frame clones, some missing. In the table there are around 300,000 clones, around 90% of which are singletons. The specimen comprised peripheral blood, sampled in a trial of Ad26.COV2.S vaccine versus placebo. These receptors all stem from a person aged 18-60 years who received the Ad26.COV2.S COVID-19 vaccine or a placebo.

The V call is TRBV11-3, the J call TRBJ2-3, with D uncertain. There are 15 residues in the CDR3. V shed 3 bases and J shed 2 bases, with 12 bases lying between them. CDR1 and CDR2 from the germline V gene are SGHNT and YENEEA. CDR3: CASSFPFGPTDTQYF. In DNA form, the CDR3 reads TGTGCCAGCAGCTTCCCCTTTGGCCCCACAGATACGCAGTATTTT.

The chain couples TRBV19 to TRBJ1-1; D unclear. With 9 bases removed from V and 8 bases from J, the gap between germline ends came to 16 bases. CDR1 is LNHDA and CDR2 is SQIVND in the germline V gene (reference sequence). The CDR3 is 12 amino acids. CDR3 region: CASGPQSTEAFF. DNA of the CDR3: TGTGCCAGCGGACCACAGAGCACGGAAGCTTTCTTT.

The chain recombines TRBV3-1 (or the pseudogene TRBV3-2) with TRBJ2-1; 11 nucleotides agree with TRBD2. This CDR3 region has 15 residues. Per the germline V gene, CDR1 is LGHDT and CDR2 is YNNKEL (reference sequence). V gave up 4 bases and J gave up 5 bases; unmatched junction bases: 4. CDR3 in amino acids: CASSLYSGGDNEQFF. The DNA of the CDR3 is TGTGCCAGCAGCCTCTATAGCGGGGGGGACAATGAGCAGTTCTTC.

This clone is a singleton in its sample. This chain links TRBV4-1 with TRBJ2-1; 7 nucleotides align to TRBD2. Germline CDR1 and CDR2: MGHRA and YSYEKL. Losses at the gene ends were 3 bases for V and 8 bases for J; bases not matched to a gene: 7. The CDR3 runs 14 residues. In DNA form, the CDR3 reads TGCGCCAGCAGCCAGAGGGAGGGCTTCGATGAGCAGTTCTTC. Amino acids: CASSQREGFDEQFF.

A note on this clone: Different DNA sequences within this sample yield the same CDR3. The CDR3 DNA reads TGTGCCAGCAGCTTAGCGACCCTCTATGGCTACACCTTC. Its translation: CASSLATLYGYTF. This chain uses TRBV7-2 with TRBJ1-2; D is uncertain. V was clipped by 0 bases and J by 4 bases, with 6 bases between them. This CDR3 is 13 amino acids long. CDR1 and CDR2 (germline): SGHTA, FQGNSA.

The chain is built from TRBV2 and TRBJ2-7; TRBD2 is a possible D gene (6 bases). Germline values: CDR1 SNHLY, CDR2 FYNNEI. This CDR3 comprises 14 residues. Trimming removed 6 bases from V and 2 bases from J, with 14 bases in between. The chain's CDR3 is CASRGGLWTYEQYV. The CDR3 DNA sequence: TGTGCCAGCAGGGGGGGACTTTGGACCTACGAGCAGTACGTC.

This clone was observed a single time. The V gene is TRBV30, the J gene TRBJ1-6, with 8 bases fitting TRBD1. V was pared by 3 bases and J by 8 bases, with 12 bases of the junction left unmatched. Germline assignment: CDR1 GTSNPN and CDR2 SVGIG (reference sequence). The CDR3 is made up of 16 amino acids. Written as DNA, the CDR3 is TGTGCCTGGAGGGGACGACAGGGGCTACGATATTCACCCCTCCACTTT. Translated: CAWRGRQGLRYSPLHF.

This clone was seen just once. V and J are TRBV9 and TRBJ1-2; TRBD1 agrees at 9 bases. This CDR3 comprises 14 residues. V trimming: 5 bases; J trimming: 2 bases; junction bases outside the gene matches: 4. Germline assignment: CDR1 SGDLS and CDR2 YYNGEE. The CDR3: CASSADRGNYGYTF. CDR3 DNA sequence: TGTGCCAGCAGTGCGGACAGGGGAAACTATGGCTACACCTTC.

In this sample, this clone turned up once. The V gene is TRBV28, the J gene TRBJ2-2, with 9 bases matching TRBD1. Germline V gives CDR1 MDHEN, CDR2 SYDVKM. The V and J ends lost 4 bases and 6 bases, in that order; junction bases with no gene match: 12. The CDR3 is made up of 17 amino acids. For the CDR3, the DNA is TGTGCCAGCAGTTCCCATCCCGGGACAGGGTTTGCCGGGGAGCTGTTTTTT. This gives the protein CASSSHPGTGFAGELFF.

Here the CDR3 reads CASSLNPSNQPQHF. As DNA, the CDR3 is TGTGCCAGCAGCTTAAACCCGAGCAATCAGCCCCAGCATTTT. The genes are TRBV11-2 and TRBJ1-5, with unresolved D. This CDR3 has 14 amino acids. Trimming took 2 bases from V and 1 from J, leaving 6 bases between them. CDR1 is SGHAT and CDR2 is FQNNGV in the germline V gene.

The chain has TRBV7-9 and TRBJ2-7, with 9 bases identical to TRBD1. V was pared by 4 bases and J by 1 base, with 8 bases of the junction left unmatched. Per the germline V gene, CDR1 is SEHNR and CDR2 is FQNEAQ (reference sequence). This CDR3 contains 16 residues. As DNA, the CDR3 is TGTGCCAGCAGCTCCCCGACAGGGGGGCCTTCCTACGAGCAGTACTTC. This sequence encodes CASSSPTGGPSYEQYF.

The CDR3 DNA is TGTGCCAGCAGTTACGGACTAATAAACACCGGGGAGCTGTTTTTT. Its translation: CASSYGLINTGELFF. The genes are TRBV6-2 or TRBV6-3 and TRBJ2-2, with D possibly TRBD2 on 6 matching bases. The germline V gene has CDR1 MNHEY and CDR2 SVGEGT. The CDR3 extends over 15 amino acids. The germline V and J ends were trimmed by 2 bases and 2 bases, with 9 bases remaining between them.

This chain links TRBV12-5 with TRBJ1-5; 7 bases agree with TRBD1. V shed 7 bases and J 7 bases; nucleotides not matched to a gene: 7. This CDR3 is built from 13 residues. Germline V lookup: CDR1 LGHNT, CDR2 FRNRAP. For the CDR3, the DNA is TGTGCTAGTGACCAGGGGGTATTACAGCCCCAGCATTTT. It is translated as CASDQGVLQPQHF.

CDR3 residues: CASQRRDHNEQFF. The CDR3, as DNA: TGTGCCAGCCAGCGGAGGGACCACAATGAGCAGTTCTTC. The chain joins TRBV14 to TRBJ2-1, with a possible D match to TRBD2 (6 bases). The germline V gene has CDR1 SGHDN and CDR2 FVKESK. The V end lost 8 bases, the J end lost 5 bases, and 13 bases lay between the germline ends. This CDR3 spans 13 amino acids.

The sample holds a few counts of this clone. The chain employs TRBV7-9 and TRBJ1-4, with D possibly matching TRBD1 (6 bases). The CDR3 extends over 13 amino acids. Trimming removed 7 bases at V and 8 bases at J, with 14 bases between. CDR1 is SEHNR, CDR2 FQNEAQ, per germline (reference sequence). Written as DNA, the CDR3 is TGTGCCAGCATCCCCGCAGGGGAGGAAAAACTGTTTTTT. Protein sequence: CASIPAGEEKLFF.

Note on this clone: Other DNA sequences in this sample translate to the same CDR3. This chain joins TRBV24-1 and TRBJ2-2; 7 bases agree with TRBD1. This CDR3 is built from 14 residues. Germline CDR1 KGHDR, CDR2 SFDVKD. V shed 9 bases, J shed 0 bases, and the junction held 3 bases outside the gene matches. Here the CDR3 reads CATSQGANTGELFF. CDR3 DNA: TGTGCCACCTCGCAGGGGGCGAACACCGGGGAGCTGTTTTTT.